Below are 12 T cell receptor beta chains sequenced from a single sample in a study of blood T cell repertoires in COVID-19. The repertoire was sequenced with immunoSEQ multiplex PCR; TCRdb's copy has only in-frame clones and lacks some. This table holds 250,000 to 350,000 clones, about 90% found once. Material for sequencing was peripheral blood. Every receptor here comes from a woman in her thirties who had recovered from COVID-19.

The chain uses TRBV19 and TRBJ2-7, with 16 bases matching TRBD2. The J segment lost 6 bases and the V segment lost 5 bases, leaving 16 bases of the junction unmatched. The CDR3 covers 19 residues. Germline V gene data show CDR1 as LNHDA and CDR2 as SQIVND (reference sequence). The CDR3, as DNA: TGTGCCAGTAGTTCTAAACCGGGACTAGCGGGGGGGCCTCTCTCCGAGCAGTACTTC. Translation: CASSSKPGLAGGPLSEQYF.

This clone was seen only once. The chain uses TRBV7-8 and TRBJ2-3; perhaps TRBD1 as D (6 bases). Germline V CDR1 and CDR2: SGHVS, FQNEAQ. Trimming left V 2 bases short and J 2 bases short, with 11 bases between. This CDR3 spans 15 amino acids. The CDR3 nucleotides are TGTGCCAGCAGCTTAATGAGGGGGTCCACAGATACGCAGTATTTT. It codes for CASSLMRGSTDTQYF.

V and J are TRBV3-1 (or the pseudogene TRBV3-2) and TRBJ2-1; TRBD2 matches 7 bases. CDR1 LGHDT and CDR2 YNNKEL come from the germline V gene (reference sequence). The CDR3 contains 15 residues. The trim removed 6 bases at V and 5 bases at J, leaving 10 bases unmatched. The CDR3 is CASSLGWRENNEQFF. The DNA for the CDR3 is TGTGCCAGCAGTCTAGGATGGCGGGAGAACAATGAGCAGTTCTTC.

This clone showed up just a few times. The chain has TRBV5-1 and TRBJ1-2, with 8 nucleotides matching TRBD1. The V gene end was trimmed by 2 bases and the J gene end by 7 bases; junction bases not matched to a gene: 4. In germline, CDR1 is SGHRS, CDR2 YFSETQ. This CDR3 spans 13 amino acids. The CDR3 DNA follows: TGCGCCAGCAGCTTTACAGGGGGAAGTGGCTACACCTTC. Its protein is CASSFTGGSGYTF. The full variable domain, its missing parts supplied by reference TRBV5-1 and TRBJ1-2, is KAGVTQTPRYLIKTRGQQVTLSCSPISGHRSVSWYQQTPGQGLQFLFEYFSETQRNKGNFPGRFSGRQFSNSRSEMNVSTLELGDSALYLCASSFTGGSGYTFGSGTRLTVV.

The chain employs TRBV6-6 and TRBJ2-7; D unclear. This CDR3 has 14 amino acids. The germline CDR1 and CDR2 sequences are MNHNY and SVGAGI (reference sequence). The ends were cut back, 0 bases at V and 0 bases at J, with 6 bases in the middle. CDR3 coding DNA: TGTGCCAGCAGTTACTCGAGAAACTCCTACGAGCAGTACTTC. Translated: CASSYSRNSYEQYF.

This clone was picked up one time. The gene calls are TRBV20-1 and TRBJ2-3; no clear D gene. Germline assignment: CDR1 DFQATT and CDR2 SNEGSKA (reference sequence). The CDR3 is made up of 15 amino acids. V lost 3 bases to trimming and J lost 0 bases, with 13 bases between them. This chain's CDR3 is CSASASTLSTDTQYF. CDR3 coding DNA: TGCAGTGCTAGTGCTTCGACTTTAAGCACAGATACGCAGTATTTT.

This CDR3 reads CASSVAARGAYEQYF. In DNA, the CDR3 is TGTGCCAGCAGCGTAGCCGCACGGGGAGCCTACGAGCAGTACTTC. This chain uses TRBV9 with TRBJ2-7, with D perhaps TRBD2 (5 bases). The CDR3 extends over 15 amino acids. V was clipped by 0 bases and J by 2 bases, with 12 bases between them. Per germline, CDR1 SGDLS and CDR2 YYNGEE.

The chain joins TRBV28 to TRBJ2-7, with D possibly being TRBD2 (5 bases). The ends were cut back, 4 bases at V and 0 bases at J, with 19 bases in the middle. Per germline, CDR1 MDHEN and CDR2 SYDVKM. CDR3 size: 17 residues. CDR3 amino acids: CASSSGSGSLDSYEQYF. CDR3 DNA: TGTGCCAGCAGTTCCGGATCGGGGTCTCTCGACTCCTACGAGCAGTACTTC.

This chain links TRBV11-2 with TRBJ1-2; TRBD1 might be the D (5 bases). CDR3 size: 14 residues. Germline loops: CDR1 SGHAT, CDR2 FQNNGV. Trimming removed 2 bases from V and 0 bases from J, with 7 bases in between. CDR3 in DNA: TGTGCCAGCAGCTTAACAGGTTCTAACTATGGCTACACCTTC. Translated, it gives CASSLTGSNYGYTF.

In its sample, this clone was seen many times. The chain couples TRBV7-9 to TRBJ1-2, with D possibly matching TRBD1 (6 bases). The germline gives CDR1 SEHNR, CDR2 FQNEAQ (reference sequence). Trimming left V 4 bases short and J 4 bases short, with 16 bases between. CDR3 length: 15 residues. Here the CDR3 DNA reads TGTGCCAGCAGCTCCTATGACAGGCATTCCTATGGCTACACCTTC. As protein: CASSSYDRHSYGYTF.

The chain joins TRBV28 to TRBJ2-2, with D possibly matching TRBD1 (5 bases). Germline-derived CDR1 and CDR2 are MDHEN and SYDVKM. V was pared by 8 bases and J by 6 bases, with 10 bases between. This CDR3 has 12 amino acids. The CDR3 DNA reads TGTGCCAGCGGACAAGGGTCCGGGGAGCTGTTTTTT. Its translation is CASGQGSGELFF.

The chain recombines TRBV7-2 with TRBJ2-7; TRBD2 matches at 10 bases. There are 15 residues in the CDR3. Germline CDR1 and CDR2: SGHTA and FQGNSA. V gave up 5 bases and J gave up 7 bases; unmatched junction bases: 11. CDR3 protein: CASSPGLAEGGEQYF. The CDR3 bases are TGTGCCAGCAGCCCCGGACTAGCGGAAGGGGGAGAGCAGTACTTC. The variable domain in full, completed from reference TRBV7-2 and TRBJ2-7, reads GAGVSQSPSNKVTEKGKDVELRCDPISGHTALYWYRQSLGQGLEFLIYFQGNSAPDKSGLPSDRFSAERTGGSVSTLTIQRTQQEDSAVYLCASSPGLAEGGEQYFGPGTRLTVT.